The sequence of this T cell receptor (beta chain) was determined in a study of T cell repertoires in cytomegalovirus infection. TCRdb reanalysed the reads using MiXCR and keeps one entry per CDR3 protein. Of 450,000 to 650,000 distinct CDR3 sequences listed, around 27% are singletons. This clonotype has ten or more counts. The CDR3 is 15 residues long. Germline V CDR1 and CDR2: SEHNR, FQNEAQ (reference sequence). Trimming cost V 4 bases and J 2 bases; bases outside gene matches: 6. Sequencing was performed on PBMCs. This TCR was sampled from a human donor in good health (CMV status not recorded). Some clones in this sample may be carry-over from other donors' samples. The J gene is TRBJ2-5, the V gene TRBV7-9, with 8 bases matching TRBD2. The CDR3 coding sequence is TGTGCCAGCAGCTACCGACCGGGGGGGCAAGAGACCCAGTACTTC. Encoded protein: CASSYRPGGQETQYF.